The clone carrying this T cell receptor beta chain has at least ten counts. This sample is part of a study of regulatory T cells in long-lasting Graves disease. Relying on iRepertoire HTBI primers and Arm-PCR of CDR3 regions, the team built TCR beta libraries. Using its own MiXCR run on the multiplex PCR reads, TCRdb lists one record per CDR3 protein. The table lists 580,000 or so distinct CDR3 sequences, about 16% of them singletons. The time point: newly diagnosed GD, antithyroid drugs for less than 3 months. Isolated PBMC RNA provided the starting material for the TCR library. The data were also submitted as part of a second study, on T cells in Graves' hyperthyroidism and ophthalmopathy.

Source: peripheral blood mononuclear cells (PBMCs), taken at new diagnosis, from a patient treated with antithyroid drugs. The source is a man between 18 and 29 years old with Graves disease.

The CDR3 DNA reads TGTGCCAGCAGCTTGGTTGGCAGGGCTACCTACGAGCAGTACTTC. It encodes CASSLVGRATYEQYF. The chain links TRBV5-4 to TRBJ2-7, with TRBD1 as a possible D gene (5 bases). The CDR3 consists of 15 residues. V gave up 0 bases and J gave up 2 bases, with 12 bases separating them. CDR1 is SGHNT and CDR2 is YYREEE in the germline V gene (reference sequence).